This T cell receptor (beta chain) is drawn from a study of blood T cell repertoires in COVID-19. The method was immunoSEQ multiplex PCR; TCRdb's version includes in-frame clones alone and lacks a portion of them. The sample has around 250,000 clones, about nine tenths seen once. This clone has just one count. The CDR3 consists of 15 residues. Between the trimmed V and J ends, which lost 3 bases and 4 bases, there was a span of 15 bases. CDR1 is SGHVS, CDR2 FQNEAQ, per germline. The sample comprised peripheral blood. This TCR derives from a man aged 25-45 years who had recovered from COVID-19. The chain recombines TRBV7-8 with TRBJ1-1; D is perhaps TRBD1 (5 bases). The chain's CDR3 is CASSFWVGEGTEAFF. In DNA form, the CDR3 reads TGTGCCAGCAGCTTTTGGGTAGGGGAGGGCACTGAAGCTTTCTTT.